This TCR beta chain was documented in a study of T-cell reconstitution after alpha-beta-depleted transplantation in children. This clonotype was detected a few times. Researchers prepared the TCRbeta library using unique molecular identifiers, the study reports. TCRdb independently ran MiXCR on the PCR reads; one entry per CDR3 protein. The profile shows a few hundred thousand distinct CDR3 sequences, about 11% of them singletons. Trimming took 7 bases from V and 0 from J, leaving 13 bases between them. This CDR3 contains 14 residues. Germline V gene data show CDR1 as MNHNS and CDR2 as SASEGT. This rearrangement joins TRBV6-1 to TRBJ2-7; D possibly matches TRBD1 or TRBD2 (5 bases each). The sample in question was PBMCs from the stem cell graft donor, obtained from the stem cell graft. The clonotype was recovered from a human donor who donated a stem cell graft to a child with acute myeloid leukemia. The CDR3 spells CASMGPGSSYEQYV. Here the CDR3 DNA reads TGTGCCAGCATGGGGCCGGGGAGCTCCTACGAGCAGTACGTC.